The source of this TCR beta chain is a study of control samples from healthy donors and cancer patients. Data came from immunoSEQ multiplex PCR; TCRdb stores just in-frame clones and leaves some out. The table has about 180,000 clones, roughly 90% seen once. The V gene's germline CDR1 is SGHNT and CDR2 YYREEE (reference sequence). The CDR3 has 13 amino acids. V lost 3 bases and J 0 bases, leaving 7 bases between the germline ends. The sample comprised blood. This rearrangement joins TRBV5-4 to TRBJ2-7; D unclear. This clonotype originated in a woman aged 50 to 65 in good health. The CDR3 DNA reads as TGTGCCAGCAGCTCCCACGACTCCTACGAGCAGTACTTC. This gives the protein CASSSHDSYEQYF.